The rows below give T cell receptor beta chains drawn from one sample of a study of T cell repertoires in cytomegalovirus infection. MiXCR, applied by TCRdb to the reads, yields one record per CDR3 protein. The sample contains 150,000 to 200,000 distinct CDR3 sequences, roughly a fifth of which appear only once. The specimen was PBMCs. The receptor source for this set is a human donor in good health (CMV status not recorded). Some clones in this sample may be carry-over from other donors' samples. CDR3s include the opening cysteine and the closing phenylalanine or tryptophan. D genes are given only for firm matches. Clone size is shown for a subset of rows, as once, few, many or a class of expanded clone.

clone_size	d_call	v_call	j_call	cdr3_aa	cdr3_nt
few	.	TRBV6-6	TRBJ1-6	CASTGVTNNSPLHF	TGTGCCAGCACGGGGGTGACTAATAATTCACCCCTCCACTTT
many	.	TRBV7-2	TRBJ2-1	CASSLLLAGHNEQFF	TGTGCCAGCAGCTTGCTTTTGGCAGGTCACAATGAGCAGTTCTTC
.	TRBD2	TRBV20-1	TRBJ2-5	CSASIGLAEETQYF	TGCAGTGCTAGTATCGGACTAGCGGAAGAGACCCAGTACTTC
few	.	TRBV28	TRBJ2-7	CASSSTTTEQYF	TGTGCCAGCAGTTCGACAACCACGGAGCAGTACTTC
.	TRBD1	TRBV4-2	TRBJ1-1	CASSQDSGGRTEAFF	TGTGCCAGCAGCCAAGATTCAGGGGGTAGAACTGAAGCTTTCTTT
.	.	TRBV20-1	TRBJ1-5	CSAIPDRRETQPQHF	TGCAGTGCTATCCCCGACAGGAGAGAGACTCAGCCCCAGCATTTT
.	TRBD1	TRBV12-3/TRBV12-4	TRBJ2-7	CASSRQGRGAYEQYF	TGTGCCAGCAGCCGACAGGGGCGCGGCGCCTACGAGCAGTACTTC
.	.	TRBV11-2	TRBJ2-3	CASSSGLLTTDTQYF	TGTGCCAGCAGCTCGGGACTCCTAACTACAGATACGCAGTATTTT
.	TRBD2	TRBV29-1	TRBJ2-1	CSLGTSESGQFF	TGCAGCCTGGGGACTAGCGAGTCCGGGCAGTTCTTC
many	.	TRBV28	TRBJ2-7	CASSPPPPRAVEQYF	TGTGCCAGCAGTCCCCCCCCCCCAAGGGCGGTCGAGCAGTACTTC
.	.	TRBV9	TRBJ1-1	CASSVEGRGTEAFF	TGTGCCAGCAGCGTAGAAGGGCGCGGGACTGAAGCTTTCTTT
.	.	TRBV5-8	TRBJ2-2	CASSSGELYAGELFF	TGTGCCAGCAGCTCAGGAGAACTCTATGCCGGGGAGCTGTTTTTT
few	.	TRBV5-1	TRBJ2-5	CASRDGRPRQETQYF	TGCGCCAGCAGGGACGGGCGACCCCGCCAAGAGACCCAGTACTTC
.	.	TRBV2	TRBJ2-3	CASSEVGTDTQYF	TGTGCCAGCAGTGAAGTGGGCACAGATACGCAGTATTTT
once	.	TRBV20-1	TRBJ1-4	CSARGGGDRFNEKLFF	TGCAGTGCTAGAGGGGGAGGAGATAGATTTAATGAAAAACTGTTTTTT
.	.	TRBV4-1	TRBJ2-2	CASSRADTNTGELFF	TGCGCCAGCAGCCGCGCGGACACGAACACCGGGGAGCTGTTTTTT
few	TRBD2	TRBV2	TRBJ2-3	CASSGTSGSSTDTQYF	TGTGCCAGCAGCGGGACTAGCGGGAGTAGCACAGATACGCAGTATTTT
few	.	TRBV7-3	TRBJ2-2	CASSLEPSPRDTGELFF	TGTGCCAGCAGCTTAGAACCCAGTCCCCGTGACACCGGGGAGCTGTTTTTT
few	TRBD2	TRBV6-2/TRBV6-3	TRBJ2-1	CATLLPGLAGEDEQFF	TGTGCCACCTTACTCCCGGGACTAGCGGGAGAGGATGAGCAGTTCTTC
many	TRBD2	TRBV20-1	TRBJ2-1	CSAGTSGRGDNEQFF	TGCAGTGCAGGGACTAGCGGGAGGGGGGACAATGAGCAGTTCTTC
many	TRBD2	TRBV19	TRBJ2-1	CASSLTSGAQSEQFF	TGTGCCAGTAGCCTGACTAGCGGGGCTCAAAGTGAGCAGTTCTTC
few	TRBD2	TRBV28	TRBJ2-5	CASSFVLAGQETQYF	TGTGCCAGCAGTTTTGTTCTAGCGGGCCAAGAGACCCAGTACTTC
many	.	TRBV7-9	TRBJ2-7	CASSFAGQFFEQYF	TGTGCCAGCAGCTTTGCGGGACAGTTCTTTGAGCAGTACTTC
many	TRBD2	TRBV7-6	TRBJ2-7	CASSLGLAGAGGNYEQYF	TGTGCCAGCAGCTTGGGACTAGCGGGAGCGGGAGGGAACTACGAGCAGTACTTC
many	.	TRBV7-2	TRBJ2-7	CASSTARGWVGDF	TGTGCCAGCAGCACGGCCCGGGGGTGGGTCGGTGACTTC
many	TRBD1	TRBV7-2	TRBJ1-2	CASSLVTGDYGYTF	TGTGCCAGCAGCTTAGTTACAGGGGACTATGGCTACACCTTC
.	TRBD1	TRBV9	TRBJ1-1	CASSAGTGGSGTEAFF	TGTGCCAGCAGCGCCGGGACAGGGGGCTCGGGCACTGAAGCTTTCTTT